The source of this T cell receptor (beta chain) is a study of graft-versus-host responses after intestinal transplantation. Turning to the study itself: Transplant types were multivisceral, liver-intestinal, or isolated intestinal. Tacrolimus plus steroids were given to all recipients for about 3 years, preceded by anti-thymocyte globulin induction. Findings and limits, study-wide: Graft-donor T cell macrochimerism in patients accompanied high graft-versus-host to host-versus-graft clonal ratios in allografts. In recipient marrow, GvH clones were found, and some appeared first in ileum or blood.

Notes on this clone: Its antigen is unidentified.

The protocol was immunoSEQ multiplex PCR, while the TCRdb copy is restricted to in-frame clones and leaves out a portion. The repertoire holds about 120,000 clones, just over 90% seen once, with about 0.18% in the top ten. With 1 base removed from V and 0 bases from J, the gap between germline ends came to 11 bases. The length of the CDR3 is 15 residues. The germline gives CDR1 SGHNT, CDR2 YYREEE (reference sequence). The sequence derives from a human donor who received an intestinal transplant. The V and J genes are TRBV5-4 and TRBJ2-7; a possible D gene is TRBD1 (6 bases). This material consisted of unstimulated CD4+ T cells sorted from spleen or lymph node cells, taken before intestinal transplant. Here the CDR3 DNA reads TGTGCCAGCAGCTTGATTCCAGGGGCCTCCTACGAGCAGTACTTC. Amino acid sequence: CASSLIPGASYEQYF.